This T cell receptor beta chain derives from a study of T cells in Graves' hyperthyroidism and ophthalmopathy. Overall study findings and caveats: Among thyroid clonotypes expanded above 0.001, most also appeared in blood. Ophthalmopathy and stable hyperthyroidism were told apart by a 13 V-J model.

In its sample, this clonotype was seen many times. Antigen unknown. Authors of the study amplified TCR beta CDR3 regions from RNA transcripts. First-round RT-PCR of the TCR CDR3 relied on the HTBI primer set. TCRdb itself ran the multiplex PCR reads through MiXCR, one entry per CDR3 protein. The sample holds fewer than 600,000 distinct CDR3 sequences, about an eighth seen once. The CDR3 spans 13 residues. The germline V gene encodes CDR1 SGHRS and CDR2 YFSETQ. V lost 0 bases, J lost 6 bases, and 8 bases lay in between. Clinicians diagnosed patients from clinical symptoms, serum thyroxine and TRAb, thyroid ultrasound and orbital computed tomography.

The sequenced material came from blood. The sequence derives from a young woman with Graves' hyperthyroidism. The rearrangement joins TRBV5-1 to TRBJ2-3; D uncertain. The CDR3 coding sequence is TGCGCCAGCAGCTTGGACAGCTGGGATACGCAGTATTTT. It specifies CASSLDSWDTQYF.